These 14 T cell receptor beta chains originate from one sample sequenced in a study of CD8+ T cells in alopecia areata. The study sorted pooled cutaneous lymph node cells by CD4, CD8alpha, NKG2D, NKG2ACE and other markers. Extracted RNA was reverse transcribed, and the resulting cDNA served as sequencing template. Clones were read by immunoSEQ multiplex PCR, and TCRdb kept only the in-frame ones, dropping some. The table lists around 300,000 clones, with no singletons. The sequenced sample was CD4+ T cells sorted from a lymph node. These receptors all come from a C3H/HeJ mouse with alopecia areata. The MHC haplotype of this mouse line is H2-k.

There are a few counts of this clone. The gene names given are mouse names. The sequenced CDR3 bases are TGTGCCAGCAGCCAAGACAGGGCCAACTATGCT. Residues: CASSQDRANYA. The whole CDR3 sequence reads CASSQDRANYAEQFF. The rearrangement joins TRBV5 to TRBJ2-1; D perhaps matches TRBD1 (5 bases). The missing CDR3 end, 4 residues past where the read stops, is filled in from the germline J gene. Germline V gene data show CDR1 as LGHNA and CDR2 as YNLKQL (reference sequence). The V gene lost 0 bases and the J gene lost 1 base, with 7 bases spanning the gap. CDR3 length equals 15 residues.

In its sample, this clone was seen a few times. Gene names refer to mouse genes. The read halts 3 residues ahead of the CDR3 end, with the missing end drawn from the germline J gene. The J gene is TRBJ1-6, the V gene TRBV13-3, with D possibly TRBD1 on 5 matching bases. TRBJ1-6 is assigned to the ORF class and has an uncertain function. The CDR3 extends over 14 amino acids. The germline V gene encodes CDR1 NNHDY and CDR2 SYVADS. Trimming pared 5 bases from V and 3 bases from J, leaving 9 bases between. CDR3: CASREGVYNSPLYF. The DNA read from the CDR3 is TGTGCCAGCAGAGAAGGGGTCTATAATTCGCCC.

Comments on this clone: Gene names denote mouse genes. The CDR3 end is not reached by the read, which stops 4 residues before it; the germline J gene fills it in. The rearrangement uses TRBV3 and TRBJ2-5; 11 nucleotides align to TRBD2. The V and J ends lost 1 base and 1 base, in that order; junction bases with no gene match: 4. Per the germline V gene, CDR1 is SNHLY and CDR2 is FYNGKV (reference sequence). The length of the CDR3 is 17 residues. The CDR3 reads CASSLVTGGADQDTQYF. The CDR3 DNA, read in part, is TGTGCCAGCAGCTTAGTTACTGGGGGGGCGGACCAAGAC.

This clone was seen many times. Germline and genes: mouse. Read data end 4 residues before the CDR3 end; the end is taken from the germline J gene. The gene calls are TRBV13-1 and TRBJ2-7; TRBD1 agrees at 8 bases. Germline V gene lookup returns CDR1 NSHNY and CDR2 SYGAGN. CDR3 length: 14 residues. Trimming at V came to 0 bases and at J to 3 bases, leaving 2 bases not matched to a gene. CDR3 sequence reads: CASSDVDRVYEQYF. The DNA read from the CDR3 is TGTGCCAGCAGTGATGTGGACAGGGTCTAT.

This clone has a handful of counts. Any gene name here is a mouse gene name. The sequence runs out 4 residues before the end of the CDR3; the remainder is reconstructed from the germline J gene. The V gene is TRBV31, the J gene TRBJ1-2; 9 bases are shared with TRBD1. Looked up from germline, CDR1 is GKSSPN and CDR2 is SITVG. CDR3 length: 13 amino acids. CDR3 in amino acids: CAWSPGQGTDYTF. The sequenced part of the CDR3 DNA is TGTGCCTGGAGTCCGGGACAGGGAACC.

This clone was counted a few times. The gene symbols are mouse symbols. The read terminates 4 residues before the CDR3 end, so the remaining end is supplied by the germline J gene. This sample also contains other DNA sequences that code for the same CDR3. The chain has TRBV13-3 and TRBJ1-2; a possible D gene is TRBD1 (6 bases). In germline, CDR1 is NNHDY, CDR2 SYVADS. The CDR3 sequence is 14 residues long. The V and J ends lost 5 bases and 0 bases respectively, with 11 bases between them. The CDR3 loop reads CASSPGQTNSDYTF. The DNA read from the CDR3 is TGTGCCAGCAGCCCGGGACAAACAAACTCC.

This clone was detected only a few times. Genes and germline come from the mouse. The CDR3 goes on 4 residues after the read ends, and that part is filled in from the germline J gene. The J gene is TRBJ2-2, the V gene TRBV13-1; 10 bases align to TRBD2. The CDR3 runs 14 residues. Losses at the gene ends were 6 bases for V and 3 bases for J; bases not matched to a gene: 2. Germline V gene lookup returns CDR1 NSHNY and CDR2 SYGAGN. CDR3: CASKDWGYTGQLYF. The CDR3 DNA, read in part, is TGTGCCAGCAAGGACTGGGGGTACACCGGG.

This clone was counted between two and nine times. Gene names refer to mouse genes. The read ends 4 residues before the CDR3 terminus; that terminus is restored from the germline J gene. The chain couples TRBV5 to TRBJ2-7, with D unclear. The CDR3 consists of 14 residues. The V and J ends lost 2 bases and 1 base respectively, with 9 bases between them. CDR1 and CDR2 from the germline V gene are LGHNA and YNLKQL (reference sequence). The sequenced part of the CDR3 DNA is TGTGCCAGCAGCCAAACCCAGACTTCCTAT. Protein sequence: CASSQTQTSY. The CDR3 in its entirety is CASSQTQTSYEQYF.

This clone was counted only a few times. The genes and germline here are from mouse. The CDR3 end falls 4 residues outside the read, so it is completed with the germline J gene. The V and J genes are TRBV17 and TRBJ2-3; 11 bases are shared with TRBD2. This CDR3 comprises 16 residues. J lost 3 bases, V lost 1 base, and 3 bases had no gene match. CDR1 and CDR2 (germline): MNHDT, YYDKIL. The CDR3 DNA, read in part, is TGTGCTAGCAGTAGAGGGTACTGGGGGGGCGCAGAA. It encodes CASSRGYWGGAE. The CDR3, in full, reads CASSRGYWGGAETLYF.

This clone was detected only a few times. All gene names here are mouse names. Sequencing ends 4 residues short of the CDR3 end; the germline J gene provides the rest. This rearrangement joins TRBV31 to TRBJ2-3; 10 bases align to TRBD1. This CDR3 comprises 14 residues. Germline CDR1 is GKSSPN and CDR2 is SITVG. V dropped 2 bases and J dropped 4; count of bases not matched to a gene: 3. CDR3 loop: CAWSGDRGSETLYF. The sequenced CDR3 bases are TGTGCCTGGAGTGGGGACAGGGGTTCAGAA.

This clone has a handful of counts. Each gene name is a mouse one. Read coverage stops 4 residues before the CDR3 terminus; the germline J gene supplies the remainder. The chain joins TRBV17 to TRBJ1-1; perhaps TRBD1 as D (6 bases). CDR3 length equals 15 residues. Germline CDR1 MNHDT, CDR2 YYDKIL. CDR3 bases read: TGTGCTAGCAGTAGAGATCCGGTCCGGGACAAA. Its translation: CASSRDPVRDK. The whole CDR3 protein reads CASSRDPVRDKEVFF.

This clone showed up just a few times. Gene names are the mouse ones. The read terminates 4 residues before the CDR3 end, so the remaining end is supplied by the germline J gene. The chain uses TRBV1 and TRBJ2-3; weak D call: TRBD2 (5 bases). This CDR3 has 15 residues. The germline V and J ends were trimmed by 3 bases and 0 bases, with 10 bases remaining between them. CDR1 and CDR2 from the germline V gene are NSQYPW and LRSPGD (reference sequence). The CDR3 protein is CTCSAGWVSAETLYF. CDR3 bases read: TGCACCTGCAGTGCGGGCTGGGTTAGTGCAGAA.

This clone was observed many times. The genes and germline here are from mouse. The read finishes 4 residues shy of the CDR3 end, and the germline J gene is used to complete it. Other DNA sequences in this specimen translate into the identical CDR3. The chain has TRBV1 and TRBJ1-1; D remains unclear. CDR1 NSQYPW and CDR2 LRSPGD come from the germline V gene (reference sequence). V was trimmed by 4 bases and J by 0 bases, leaving 6 bases between them. The CDR3 is 13 amino acids. Partial CDR3 DNA: TGCACCTGCAGTGACAGTGCAAACACA. It is translated as CTCSDSANT. The full CDR3 reads CTCSDSANTEVFF.

This clone was detected a few times. Each gene name is a mouse one. The CDR3 end is not reached by the read, which stops 4 residues before it; the germline J gene fills it in. The chain links TRBV5 to TRBJ2-5; a possible D gene is TRBD2 (6 bases). This CDR3 is 15 amino acids long. Germline V gene sequence: CDR1 LGHNA, CDR2 YNLKQL (reference sequence). Trimming stripped 1 base from V and 0 bases from J, with 8 bases between. The part of the CDR3 DNA that was read is TGTGCCAGCAGCCAAGGGGGGGATAACCAAGAC. As protein: CASSQGGDNQD. Given in full, the CDR3 is CASSQGGDNQDTQYF.